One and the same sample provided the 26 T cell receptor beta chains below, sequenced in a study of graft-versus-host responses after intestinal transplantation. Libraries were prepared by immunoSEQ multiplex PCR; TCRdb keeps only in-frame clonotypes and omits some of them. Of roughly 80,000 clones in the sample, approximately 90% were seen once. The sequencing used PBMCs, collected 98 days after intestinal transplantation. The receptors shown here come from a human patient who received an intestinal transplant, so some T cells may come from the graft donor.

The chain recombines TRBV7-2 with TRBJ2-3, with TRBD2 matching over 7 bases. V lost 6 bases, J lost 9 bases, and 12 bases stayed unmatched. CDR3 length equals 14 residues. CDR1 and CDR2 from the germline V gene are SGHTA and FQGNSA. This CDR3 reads CASRPGLLGNTQYF. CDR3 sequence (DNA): TGTGCCAGCAGACCGGGACTACTCGGGAACACGCAGTATTTT. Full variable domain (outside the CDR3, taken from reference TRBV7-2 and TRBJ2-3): GAGVSQSPSNKVTEKGKDVELRCDPISGHTALYWYRQSLGQGLEFLIYFQGNSAPDKSGLPSDRFSAERTGGSVSTLTIQRTQQEDSAVYLCASRPGLLGNTQYFGPGTRLTVL.

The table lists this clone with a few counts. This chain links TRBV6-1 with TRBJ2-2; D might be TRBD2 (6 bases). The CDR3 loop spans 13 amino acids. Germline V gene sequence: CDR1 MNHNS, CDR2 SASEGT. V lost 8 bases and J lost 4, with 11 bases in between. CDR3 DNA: TGTGCCAGCCCGCAGGGAGGCACCGGGGAGCTGTTTTTT. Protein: CASPQGGTGELFF.

The CDR3 here is CASSLDSGLSTDTQYF. Written as DNA, the CDR3 is TGCGCCAGCAGCTTGGATAGCGGGTTAAGCACAGATACGCAGTATTTT. The chain joins TRBV5-1 to TRBJ2-3, with 7 bases matching TRBD2. This CDR3 is built from 16 residues. The V gene end was trimmed by 0 bases and the J gene end by 0 bases; junction bases not matched to a gene: 4. The germline V gene has CDR1 SGHRS and CDR2 YFSETQ.

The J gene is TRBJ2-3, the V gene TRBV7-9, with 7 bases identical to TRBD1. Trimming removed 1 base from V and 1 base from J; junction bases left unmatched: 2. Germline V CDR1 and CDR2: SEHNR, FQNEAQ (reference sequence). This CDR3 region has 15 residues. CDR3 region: CASSLGGTGTDTQYF. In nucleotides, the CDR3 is TGTGCCAGCAGCTTAGGAGGGACAGGCACAGATACGCAGTATTTT.

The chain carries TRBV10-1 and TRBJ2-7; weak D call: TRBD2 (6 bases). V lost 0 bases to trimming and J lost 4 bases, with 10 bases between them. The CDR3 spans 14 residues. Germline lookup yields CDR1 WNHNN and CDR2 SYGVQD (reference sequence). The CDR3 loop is CASSESGGSYEQYF. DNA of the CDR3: TGCGCCAGCAGTGAGTCGGGGGGATCGTACGAGCAGTACTTC.

The CDR3 region has the DNA TGCGCCAGCAGCGCCGGCAGGAATGAGCAGTTCTTC. It is translated as CASSAGRNEQFF. The rearrangement uses TRBV5-1 and TRBJ2-1; no definite D call. From germline, CDR1 is SGHRS and CDR2 YFSETQ. The V and J ends lost 4 bases and 7 bases respectively, with 9 bases between them. The CDR3 is made up of 12 amino acids.

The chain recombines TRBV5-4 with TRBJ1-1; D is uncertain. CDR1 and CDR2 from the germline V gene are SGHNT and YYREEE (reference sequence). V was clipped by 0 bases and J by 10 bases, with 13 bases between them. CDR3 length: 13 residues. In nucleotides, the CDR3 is TGTGCCAGCAGCTTGGGCGGTACCGGGAGAGCTTTCTTT. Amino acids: CASSLGGTGRAFF.

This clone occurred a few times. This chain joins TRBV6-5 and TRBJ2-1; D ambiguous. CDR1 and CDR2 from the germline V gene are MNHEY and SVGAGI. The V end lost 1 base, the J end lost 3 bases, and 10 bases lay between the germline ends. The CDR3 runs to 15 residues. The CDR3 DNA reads TGTGCCAGCAGTTACTTCGCATCTCGCTACAATGAGCAGTTCTTC. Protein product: CASSYFASRYNEQFF.

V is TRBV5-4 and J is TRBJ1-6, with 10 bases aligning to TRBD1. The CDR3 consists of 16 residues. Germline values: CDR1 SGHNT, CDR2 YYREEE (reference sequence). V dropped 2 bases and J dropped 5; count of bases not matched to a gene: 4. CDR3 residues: CASSFRDRGDNSPLHF. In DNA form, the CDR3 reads TGTGCCAGCAGCTTCCGGGACAGGGGCGATAATTCACCCCTCCACTTT. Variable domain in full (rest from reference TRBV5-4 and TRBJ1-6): ETGVTQSPTHLIKTRGQQVTLRCSSQSGHNTVSWYQQALGQGPQFIFQYYREEENGRGNFPPRFSGLQFPNYSSELNVNALELDDSALYLCASSFRDRGDNSPLHFGNGTRLTVT.

The DNA for the CDR3 is TGTGCCGGACATGACCCCTACGAGCAGTACTTC. It codes for CAGHDPYEQYF. V usage is TRBV7-7 and J usage is TRBJ2-7; TRBD1 might be the D (5 bases). Germline V gives CDR1 SSHAT, CDR2 FNYEAQ (reference sequence). The CDR3 runs 11 residues. V was pared by 11 bases and J by 2 bases, with 10 bases between.

The CDR3 coding sequence is TGTGCCAGCAGCCAAAGCCAGGTCTCCATGTCAAATGAGCAGTTCTTC. Residues: CASSQSQVSMSNEQFF. The V gene is TRBV14, the J gene TRBJ2-1; D gene ambiguous. The V gene's germline CDR1 is SGHDN and CDR2 FVKESK. The length of the CDR3 is 16 residues. With 2 bases removed from V and 7 bases from J, the gap between germline ends came to 18 bases. Full variable domain (outside the CDR3, taken from reference TRBV14 and TRBJ2-1): EAGVTQFPSHSVIEKGQTVTLRCDPISGHDNLYWYRRVMGKEIKFLLHFVKESKQDESGMPNNRFLAERTGGTYSTLKVQPAELEDSGVYFCASSQSQVSMSNEQFFGPGTRLTVL.

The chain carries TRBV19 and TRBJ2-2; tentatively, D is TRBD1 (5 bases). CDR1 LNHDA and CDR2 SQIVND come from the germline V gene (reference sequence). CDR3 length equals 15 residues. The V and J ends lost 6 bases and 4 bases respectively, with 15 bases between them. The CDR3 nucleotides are TGTGCCAGTAGCATTTTGACAGCCGCCACCGGGGAGCTGTTTTTT. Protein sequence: CASSILTAATGELFF.

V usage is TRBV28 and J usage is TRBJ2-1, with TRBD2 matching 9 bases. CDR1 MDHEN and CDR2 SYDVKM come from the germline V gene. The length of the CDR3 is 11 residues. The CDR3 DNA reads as TGTAGGCGGGAGGGAGACAATGAGCAGTTCTTC. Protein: CRREGDNEQFF.

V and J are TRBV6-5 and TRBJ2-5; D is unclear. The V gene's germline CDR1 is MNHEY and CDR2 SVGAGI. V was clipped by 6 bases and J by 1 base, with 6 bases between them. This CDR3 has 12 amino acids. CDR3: CASRPPQETQYF. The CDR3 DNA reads TGTGCCAGCAGGCCTCCCCAAGAGACCCAGTACTTC.

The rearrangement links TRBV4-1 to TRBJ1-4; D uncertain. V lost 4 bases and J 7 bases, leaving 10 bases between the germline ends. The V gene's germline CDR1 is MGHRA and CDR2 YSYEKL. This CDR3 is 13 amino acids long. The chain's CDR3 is CASSLIEIEKLFF. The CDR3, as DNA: TGCGCCAGCAGCCTCATCGAGATTGAAAAACTGTTTTTT.

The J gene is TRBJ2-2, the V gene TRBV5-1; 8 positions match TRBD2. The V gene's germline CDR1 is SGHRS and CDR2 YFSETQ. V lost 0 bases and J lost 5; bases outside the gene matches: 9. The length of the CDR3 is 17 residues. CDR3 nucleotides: TGCGCCAGCAGCTTGGCGCGGCTAGCGGGTGGTACCGGGGAGCTGTTTTTT. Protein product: CASSLARLAGGTGELFF.

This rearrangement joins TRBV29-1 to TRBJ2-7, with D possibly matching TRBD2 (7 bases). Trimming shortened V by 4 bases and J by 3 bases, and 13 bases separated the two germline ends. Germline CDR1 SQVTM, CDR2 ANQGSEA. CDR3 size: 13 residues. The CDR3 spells CSVGEGVSYEQYF. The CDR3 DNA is TGCAGCGTTGGGGAGGGGGTAAGCTACGAGCAGTACTTC.

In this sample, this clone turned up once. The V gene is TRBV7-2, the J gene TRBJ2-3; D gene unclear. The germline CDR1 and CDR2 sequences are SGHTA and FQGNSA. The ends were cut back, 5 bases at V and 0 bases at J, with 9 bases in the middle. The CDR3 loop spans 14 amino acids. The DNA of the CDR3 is TGTGCCAGCAGCCCGGACGCAAGCACAGATACGCAGTATTTT. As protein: CASSPDASTDTQYF.

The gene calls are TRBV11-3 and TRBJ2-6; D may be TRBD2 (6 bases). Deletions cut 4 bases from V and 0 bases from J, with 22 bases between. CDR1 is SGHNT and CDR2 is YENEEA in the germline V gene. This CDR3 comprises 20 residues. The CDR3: CASSSNRRDDGRSGANVLTF. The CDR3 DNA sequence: TGTGCCAGCAGCTCCAACAGGCGGGACGACGGACGCTCTGGGGCCAACGTCCTGACTTTC.

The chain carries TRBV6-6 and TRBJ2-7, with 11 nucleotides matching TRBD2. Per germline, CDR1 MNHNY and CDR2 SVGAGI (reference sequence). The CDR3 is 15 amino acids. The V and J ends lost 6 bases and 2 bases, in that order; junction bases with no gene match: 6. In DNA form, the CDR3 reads TGTGCCAGCAGCCCGGGACTAGCGGACACCTACGAGCAGTACTTC. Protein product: CASSPGLADTYEQYF.

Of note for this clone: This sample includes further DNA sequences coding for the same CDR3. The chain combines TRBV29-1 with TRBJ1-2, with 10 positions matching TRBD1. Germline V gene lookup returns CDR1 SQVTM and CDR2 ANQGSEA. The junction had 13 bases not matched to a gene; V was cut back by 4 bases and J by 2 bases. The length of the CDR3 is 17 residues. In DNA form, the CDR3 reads TGCAGCGTTGGAGGGGGGCAGACAGGGGGCTTAAACTATGGCTACACCTTC. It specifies CSVGGGQTGGLNYGYTF. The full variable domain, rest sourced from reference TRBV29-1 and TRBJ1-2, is SAVISQKPSRDICQRGTSLTIQCQVDSQVTMMFWYRQQPGQSLTLIATANQGSEATYESGFVIDKFPISRPNLTFSTLTVSNMSPEDSSIYLCSVGGGQTGGLNYGYTFGSGTRLTVV.

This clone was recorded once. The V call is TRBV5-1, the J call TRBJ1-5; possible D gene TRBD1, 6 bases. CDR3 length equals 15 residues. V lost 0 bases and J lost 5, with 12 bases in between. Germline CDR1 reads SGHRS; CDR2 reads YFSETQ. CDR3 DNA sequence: TGCGCCAGCAGCTTGGCCCCGGACAGCTATCAGCCCCAGCATTTT. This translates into CASSLAPDSYQPQHF. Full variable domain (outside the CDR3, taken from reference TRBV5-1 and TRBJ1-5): KAGVTQTPRYLIKTRGQQVTLSCSPISGHRSVSWYQQTPGQGLQFLFEYFSETQRNKGNFPGRFSGRQFSNSRSEMNVSTLELGDSALYLCASSLAPDSYQPQHFGDGTRLSIL.

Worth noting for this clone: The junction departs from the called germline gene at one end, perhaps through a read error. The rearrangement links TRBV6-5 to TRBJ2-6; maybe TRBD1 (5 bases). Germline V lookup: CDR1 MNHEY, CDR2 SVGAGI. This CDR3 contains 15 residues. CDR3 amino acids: CASSYYRTGANVLTF. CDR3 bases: TGTGCCAGCAGCTACTACAGGACTGGGGCCAACGTCCTGACTTTC.

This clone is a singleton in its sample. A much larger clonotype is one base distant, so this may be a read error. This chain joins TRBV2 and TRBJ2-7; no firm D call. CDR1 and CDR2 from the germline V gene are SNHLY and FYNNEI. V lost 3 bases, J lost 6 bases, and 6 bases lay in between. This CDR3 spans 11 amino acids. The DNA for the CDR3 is TGTGCCAGCAGTGAGGGGTCCGAGCAGTACTTC. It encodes CASSEGSEQYF.

In DNA form, the CDR3 reads TGTGCCAGCAGTGGCCAGGACAGGGAGAATGAAAAACTGTTTTTT. It specifies CASSGQDRENEKLFF. The genes are TRBV2 and TRBJ1-4, with TRBD1 matching over 8 bases. With 4 bases clipped from V and 5 bases from J, the junction kept 6 bases outside the gene matches. Looked up from germline, CDR1 is SNHLY and CDR2 is FYNNEI. The CDR3 sequence is 15 residues long.

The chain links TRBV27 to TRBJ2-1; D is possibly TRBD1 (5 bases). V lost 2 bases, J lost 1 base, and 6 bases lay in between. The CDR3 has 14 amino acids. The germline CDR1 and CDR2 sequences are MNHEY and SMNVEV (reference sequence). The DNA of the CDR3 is TGTGCCAGCAGTTTACAGGGATCCTACAATGAGCAGTTCTTC. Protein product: CASSLQGSYNEQFF.